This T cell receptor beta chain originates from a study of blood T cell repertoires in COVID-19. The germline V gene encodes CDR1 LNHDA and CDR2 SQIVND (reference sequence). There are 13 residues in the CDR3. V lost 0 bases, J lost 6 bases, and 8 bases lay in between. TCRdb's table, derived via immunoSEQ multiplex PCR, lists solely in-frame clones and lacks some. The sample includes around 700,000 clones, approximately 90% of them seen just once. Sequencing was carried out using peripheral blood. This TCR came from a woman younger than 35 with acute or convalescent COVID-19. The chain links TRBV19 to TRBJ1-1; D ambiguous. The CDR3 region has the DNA TGTGCCAGTAGTATAGACAATCGGTCTGAAGCTTTCTTT. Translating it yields CASSIDNRSEAFF.